These 13 T cell receptor beta chains were all obtained from the same sample, sequenced in a study of blood T cells in healthy people across ages. With a J-beta primer mix and a sample-barcoded 5' primer, a second PCR ran about 7 to 12 cycles. Using its own MiXCR run on the 5' RACE reads, TCRdb lists one record per CDR3 protein. The data contain about 1 million distinct CDR3 sequences, around 45% of them seen just once; the ten biggest clones take up approximately 17%. Specimen: blood. The source is a woman aged 55 to 70 in good health.

This clonotype turned up a few times. J is TRBJ2-5 and V is TRBV29-1, with 7 bases lining up with TRBD2. Germline-derived CDR1 and CDR2 are SQVTM and ANQGSEA. The CDR3 is 13 residues long. After removal of 4 bases from V and 3 bases from J, the junction contained 5 bases not matched to a gene. Written as DNA, the CDR3 is TGCAGCGTTGTAGCTAGCGGAAAAGAGACCCAGTACTTC. This translates into CSVVASGKETQYF.

The CDR3 nucleotides are TGCGCCAGCAGCGGGGGGGCGGTCGGCACAGATACGCAGTATTTT. Its translation: CASSGGAVGTDTQYF. This chain uses TRBV5-1 with TRBJ2-3; D possibly corresponds to TRBD2 (7 bases). Trimming shortened V by 4 bases and J by 1 base, and 13 bases separated the two germline ends. CDR3 length equals 15 residues. CDR1 SGHRS and CDR2 YFSETQ come from the germline V gene.

V is TRBV5-1 and J is TRBJ2-1; TRBD1 matches at 8 bases. Trimming cost V 4 bases and J 7 bases; bases outside gene matches: 7. Germline V gene lookup returns CDR1 SGHRS and CDR2 YFSETQ. The CDR3 loop spans 14 amino acids. Written as DNA, the CDR3 is TGCGCCAGCAGCAGGGACAGGCCATCAAATGAGCAGTTCTTC. This gives the protein CASSRDRPSNEQFF.

The chain uses TRBV20-1 and TRBJ2-1; the match to TRBD2 covers 9 bases. CDR3 size: 14 residues. J lost 7 bases, V lost 0 bases, and 4 bases had no gene match. Germline V lookup: CDR1 DFQATT, CDR2 SNEGSKA (reference sequence). The CDR3 protein is CSARDGGRVNEQFF. DNA of the CDR3: TGCAGTGCTAGAGATGGCGGGAGGGTTAATGAGCAGTTCTTC.

This clonotype was seen a few times. The chain links TRBV20-1 to TRBJ2-3; 7 bases map to TRBD1. The ends lost 3 bases at V and 0 bases at J; junction bases unmatched: 9. Germline assignment: CDR1 DFQATT and CDR2 SNEGSKA (reference sequence). This CDR3 has 16 amino acids. The CDR3 coding sequence is TGCAGTGCTAGCAATCCCCGGGACAGCAGCACAGATACGCAGTATTTT. Translating gives CSASNPRDSSTDTQYF.

This clonotype has only a few counts. The chain joins TRBV6-1 to TRBJ2-7; the match to TRBD1 covers 10 bases. The CDR3 consists of 14 residues. Germline V gene lookup returns CDR1 MNHNS and CDR2 SASEGT. Trimming removed 5 bases from V and 3 bases from J; junction bases left unmatched: 4. DNA of the CDR3: TGTGCCAGCAGTATGGACAGGGGGGGCTACGAGCAGTACTTC. Residues: CASSMDRGGYEQYF.

In this sample, this clonotype turned up once. The chain uses TRBV2 and TRBJ1-6; TRBD1 matches 9 bases. CDR1 is SNHLY and CDR2 is FYNNEI in the germline V gene. The length of the CDR3 is 15 residues. Germline trimming cut 3 bases from V and 7 bases from J; bases unmatched to any gene: 4. CDR3 nucleotide sequence: TGTGCCAGCAGTGACCGGGACAGGGTCAATTCACCCCTCCACTTT. Amino acid sequence: CASSDRDRVNSPLHF.

There are a few counts of this clonotype. The V gene is TRBV27, the J gene TRBJ1-6, with D hard to call. With 5 bases removed from V and 7 bases from J, the gap between germline ends came to 12 bases. The CDR3 consists of 14 residues. Germline V CDR1 and CDR2: MNHEY, SMNVEV (reference sequence). This CDR3 reads CASSPHASNSPLHF. The CDR3 DNA reads as TGTGCCAGCAGTCCCCACGCCAGCAATTCACCCCTCCACTTT.

This clonotype was observed a few times. V gene TRBV4-1 combines with J gene TRBJ2-1; 11 bases are shared with TRBD2. The CDR3 is 16 residues long. With V trimmed by 3 bases and J by 3 bases, 4 bases remained unmatched. Germline V lookup: CDR1 MGHRA, CDR2 YSYEKL. As DNA, the CDR3 is TGCGCCAGCAGCCAGAAACTAGCGGGAGTCTACAATGAGCAGTTCTTC. Amino acid sequence: CASSQKLAGVYNEQFF.

The chain carries TRBV12-3 or TRBV12-4 and TRBJ2-1, with TRBD2 matching 10 bases. The CDR3 spans 17 residues. Unmatched junction bases numbered 13, after V lost 5 bases and J lost 6 bases. The CDR3 here is CASSTRTSGVVPNEQFF. The DNA for the CDR3 is TGTGCCAGCAGTACAAGGACTAGCGGAGTGGTCCCCAATGAGCAGTTCTTC.

The chain links TRBV25-1 to TRBJ1-1; no clear D gene. V was pared by 4 bases and J by 0 bases, with 12 bases between. The CDR3 has 15 residues. The germline gives CDR1 MGHDK, CDR2 SYGVNS. Written as DNA, the CDR3 is TGTGCCAGCAGTGTAATCAGTTCCTTGAACACTGAAGCTTTCTTT. Its translation: CASSVISSLNTEAFF.

In its sample, this clonotype was seen a few times. This chain's CDR3 is CASSFFSEPQTEAFF. CDR3 sequence (DNA): TGTGCCAGCAGTTTTTTCTCAGAGCCCCAAACTGAAGCTTTCTTT. The V and J genes are TRBV28 and TRBJ1-1; D remains ambiguous. The CDR3 length is 15 residues. V gave up 3 bases and J gave up 5 bases, with 16 bases separating them. Germline loops: CDR1 MDHEN, CDR2 SYDVKM.

The chain links TRBV28 to TRBJ2-7; TRBD1 or TRBD2 may be the D gene (5 bases each). The ends were cut back, 5 bases at V and 7 bases at J, with 18 bases in the middle. CDR3 length: 14 residues. CDR1 and CDR2 (germline): MDHEN, SYDVKM. CDR3 DNA: TGTGCCAGCAGTGTCGGGACCCCTCGATTAGAGCAGTACTTC. This sequence encodes CASSVGTPRLEQYF.